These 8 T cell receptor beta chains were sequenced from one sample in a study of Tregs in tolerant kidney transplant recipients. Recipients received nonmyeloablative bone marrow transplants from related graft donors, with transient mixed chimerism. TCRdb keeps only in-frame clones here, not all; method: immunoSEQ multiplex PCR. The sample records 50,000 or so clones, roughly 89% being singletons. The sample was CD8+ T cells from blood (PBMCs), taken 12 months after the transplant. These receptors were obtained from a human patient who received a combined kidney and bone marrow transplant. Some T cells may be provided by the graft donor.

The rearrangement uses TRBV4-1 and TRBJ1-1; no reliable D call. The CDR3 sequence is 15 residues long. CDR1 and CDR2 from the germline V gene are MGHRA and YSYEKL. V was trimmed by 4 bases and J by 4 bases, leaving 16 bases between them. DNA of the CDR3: TGCGCCAGCAGCCTGGGCGGGAGGGCGGGCACTGAAGCTTTCTTT. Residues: CASSLGGRAGTEAFF.

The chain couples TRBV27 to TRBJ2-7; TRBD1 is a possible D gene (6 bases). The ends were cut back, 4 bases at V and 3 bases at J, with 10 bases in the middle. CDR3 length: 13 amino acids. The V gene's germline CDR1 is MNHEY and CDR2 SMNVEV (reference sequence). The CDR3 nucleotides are TGTGCCAGCAGTTACTTGGACAGCTACGAGCAGTACTTC. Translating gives CASSYLDSYEQYF.

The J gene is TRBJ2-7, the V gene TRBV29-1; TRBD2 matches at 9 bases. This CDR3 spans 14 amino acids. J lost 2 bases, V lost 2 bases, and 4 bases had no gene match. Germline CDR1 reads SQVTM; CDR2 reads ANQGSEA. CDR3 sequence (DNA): TGCAGCGTTGAACTGGCGGGAGGGGCCTACGAGCAGTACTTC. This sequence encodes CSVELAGGAYEQYF.

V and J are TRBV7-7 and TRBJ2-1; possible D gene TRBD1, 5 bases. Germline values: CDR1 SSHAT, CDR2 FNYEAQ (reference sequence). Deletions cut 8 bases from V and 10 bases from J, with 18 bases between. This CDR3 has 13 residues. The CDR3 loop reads CASLAGSSSEQFF. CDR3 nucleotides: TGTGCCAGCCTGGCAGGGTCAAGCTCGGAGCAGTTCTTC.

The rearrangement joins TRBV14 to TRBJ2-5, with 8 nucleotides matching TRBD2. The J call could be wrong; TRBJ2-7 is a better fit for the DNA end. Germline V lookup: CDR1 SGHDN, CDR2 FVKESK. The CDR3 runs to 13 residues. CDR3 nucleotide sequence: TGTGCCAGCAGCCTCAGCGGGGGTGACGAGCAGTACTTC. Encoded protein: CASSLSGGDEQYF.

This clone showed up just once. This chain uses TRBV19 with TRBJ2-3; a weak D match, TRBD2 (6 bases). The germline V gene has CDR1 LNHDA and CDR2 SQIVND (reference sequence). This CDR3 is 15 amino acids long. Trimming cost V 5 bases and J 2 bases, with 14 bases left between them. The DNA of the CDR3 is TGTGCCAGTAGTTGGGCAGGGAGGACCACAGATACGCAGTATTTT. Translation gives CASSWAGRTTDTQYF.

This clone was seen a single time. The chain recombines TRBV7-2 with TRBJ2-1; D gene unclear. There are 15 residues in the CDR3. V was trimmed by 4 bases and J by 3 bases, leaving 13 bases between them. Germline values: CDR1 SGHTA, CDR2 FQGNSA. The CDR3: CASSSPFSSYNEQFF. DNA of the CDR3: TGTGCCAGCAGCTCACCATTTAGTAGCTACAATGAGCAGTTCTTC.

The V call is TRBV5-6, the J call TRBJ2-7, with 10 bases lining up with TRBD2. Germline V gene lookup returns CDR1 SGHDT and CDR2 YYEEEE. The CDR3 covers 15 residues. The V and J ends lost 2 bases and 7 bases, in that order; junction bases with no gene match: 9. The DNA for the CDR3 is TGTGCCAGCAGCTTAAGCGGGAGGGCCCCGGTGGAGCAGTACTTC. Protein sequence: CASSLSGRAPVEQYF.